This T cell receptor beta chain was identified during a study of cytomegalovirus exposure and HLA in healthy donors. Findings and caveats of the study: In a later analysis, HLA-associated beta chains showed higher expansion and lower generation probabilities than comparable chains.

The CDR3 sequence is 16 residues long. Germline V CDR1 and CDR2: KGHSH, LQKENI. As concerns this clone: Its specificity is not known.

PCR employed 60 Vbeta and 13 Jbeta primers. TCRdb's table, derived via immunoSEQ multiplex PCR, lists solely in-frame clones and lacks some. The table has roughly 160,000 clones, 60% to 80% seen once. The chain combines TRBV18 with TRBJ2-5; 8 nucleotides align to TRBD2. The J call could be wrong; TRBJ2-7 is a better fit for the DNA end. The sequenced sample was PBMCs. This TCR came from a man between 60 and 70 years old in good health and CMV-seronegative. The CDR3 DNA reads TGTGCCAGCTCACCACCCGGGAGGGATAGCTCCTACGAGCAGTACTTC. It translates to CASSPPGRDSSYEQYF.